A single sample is the source of the 4 T cell receptor beta chains below, sequenced in a study of T cells in Graves' hyperthyroidism and ophthalmopathy. RNA transcripts yielded amplified TCR beta CDR3 regions. Primed by the HTBI set, a first-round RT-PCR was run on the TCR CDR3. MiXCR was run by TCRdb on the multiplex PCR reads, yielding one entry per CDR3 protein. The sample records 350,000 to 450,000 distinct CDR3 sequences, about 18% being singletons. Sample: blood. The source of these receptors is a woman in her twenties or thirties with Graves' hyperthyroidism that later progressed to Graves' ophthalmopathy.

In this sample, this clonotype turned up many times. The genes are TRBV2 and TRBJ2-2, with D perhaps TRBD1 (5 bases). Trimming took 6 bases from V and 7 from J, leaving 9 bases between them. This CDR3 comprises 12 residues. Germline lookup yields CDR1 SNHLY and CDR2 FYNNEI. CDR3 sequence (DNA): TGTGCCAGCAGCAGGGATATCGGGGAGCTGTTTTTT. Translated: CASSRDIGELFF.

This clonotype was recorded many times. This chain links TRBV28 with TRBJ2-2; D is possibly TRBD1 (5 bases). CDR1 and CDR2 from the germline V gene are MDHEN and SYDVKM. Trimming took 7 bases from V and 0 from J, leaving 15 bases between them. This CDR3 comprises 16 residues. CDR3 amino acids: CASTPAAGTNTGELFF. Written as DNA, the CDR3 is TGTGCCAGCACCCCCGCGGCAGGGACGAACACCGGGGAGCTGTTTTTT.

The rearrangement links TRBV20-1 to TRBJ1-2, with TRBD1 matching 9 bases. This CDR3 is built from 14 residues. V shed 6 bases, J shed 2 bases, and the junction held 7 bases outside the gene matches. Germline CDR1 is DFQATT and CDR2 is SNEGSKA (reference sequence). CDR3 sequence: CSAGRGTGNYGYTF. CDR3 sequence (DNA): TGCAGTGCCGGCAGGGGGACAGGGAACTATGGCTACACCTTC.

There are many counts of this clonotype. The rearrangement links TRBV7-9 to TRBJ1-4; TRBD1 aligns across 7 bases. This CDR3 is built from 14 residues. The J segment lost 11 bases and the V segment lost 2 bases, leaving 8 bases of the junction unmatched. Germline-derived CDR1 and CDR2 are SEHNR and FQNEAQ (reference sequence). The CDR3 spells CASSLNPGTDKLFF. CDR3 DNA: TGTGCCAGCAGCTTAAATCCCGGGACAGACAAACTGTTTTTT.